Listed below are T cell receptor beta chains from one sample, sequenced in a study of CD8 T cells in ankylosing spondylitis. TCRdb used MiXCR to reprocess the 5' RACE reads, holding one entry per CDR3 protein. Here the sample spans 150,000 to 200,000 distinct CDR3 sequences, 10% to 15% being singletons. Material for sequencing was blood, either unsorted or a sorted T cell fraction (not recorded which). These receptors were obtained from a female donor with ankylosing spondylitis or in good health (not recorded which). Each CDR3 is given with its conserved first and last residue.

J gene: TRBJ1-2
V gene: TRBV7-2
CDR3 protein: CASSLPGLYGYTF

J gene: TRBJ1-2
V gene: TRBV20-1
CDR3 protein: CSIPPAPGSGYTF

J gene: TRBJ2-5
V gene: TRBV5-1
CDR3 protein: CASRRDGRVQETQYF

J gene: TRBJ2-2
V gene: TRBV29-1
CDR3 protein: CSVGPTGAPGELFF

J gene: TRBJ1-2
V gene: TRBV9
CDR3 protein: CASSVEAEWINYGYTF

J gene: TRBJ2-7
V gene: TRBV9
CDR3 protein: CASSVSGRPYEQYF

J gene: TRBJ2-5
V gene: TRBV20-1
CDR3 protein: CSAKRGQYVAETQYF

J gene: TRBJ1-1
V gene: TRBV30
CDR3 protein: CAWSVQGASTEAFF

J gene: TRBJ2-7
V gene: TRBV12-3/TRBV12-4
CDR3 protein: CASRTSGRTYEQYF

J gene: TRBJ2-3
V gene: TRBV19
CDR3 protein: CASSIYGSGADTQYF

J gene: TRBJ2-2
V gene: TRBV9
CDR3 protein: CASSPGPGASTGELFF

J gene: TRBJ1-3
V gene: TRBV27
CDR3 protein: CASSFGGLGNTIYF

J gene: TRBJ1-2
V gene: TRBV3-1
CDR3 protein: CASRPMEGSNYGYTF

J gene: TRBJ2-7
V gene: TRBV3-1
CDR3 protein: CASSQPTSGTSYEQYF